The sequence of this TCR beta chain was determined in a study of beta chain features in type 1 diabetes. The CDR3 spans 14 residues. CDR1 is SGHRS, CDR2 YFSETQ, per germline. The V and J ends lost 0 bases and 5 bases respectively, with 9 bases between them. This clone was counted between two and nine times. Its antigen is still unknown. Whole-study findings and limits: Any HLA-type effect on TCRB rearrangement remained unresolved here. A greater similarity of naive, central memory and Treg TCRB repertoires was seen among patients than among healthy donors. Moderate yet significant TCRB CDR3 shortening was seen in Type 1 diabetes patients in all four CD4+ subsets. Amplification by PCR could prefer shorter templates, with the same effect in patients and controls.

Expressed TCRB transcripts were sequenced because the isolated RNA had all been reverse transcribed beforehand. Clones were read by immunoSEQ multiplex PCR, and TCRdb kept only the in-frame ones, dropping some. The sample comprises 200,000 to 250,000 clones, approximately 13% of which are singletons, and approximately 0.021% rests with the top ten. The sequencing input was naive CD4+ T cells from blood. The rearrangement joins TRBV5-1 to TRBJ2-1; unclear D gene. This TCR was recovered from a man under 40 with type 1 diabetes. This chain's CDR3 is CASSLGGFDNEQFF. CDR3 nucleotide sequence: TGCGCCAGCAGCTTGGGTGGCTTCGACAATGAGCAGTTCTTC. Combining the CDR3 with reference TRBV5-1 and TRBJ2-1 gives the whole variable domain KAGVTQTPRYLIKTRGQQVTLSCSPISGHRSVSWYQQTPGQGLQFLFEYFSETQRNKGNFPGRFSGRQFSNSRSEMNVSTLELGDSALYLCASSLGGFDNEQFFGPGTRLTVL.